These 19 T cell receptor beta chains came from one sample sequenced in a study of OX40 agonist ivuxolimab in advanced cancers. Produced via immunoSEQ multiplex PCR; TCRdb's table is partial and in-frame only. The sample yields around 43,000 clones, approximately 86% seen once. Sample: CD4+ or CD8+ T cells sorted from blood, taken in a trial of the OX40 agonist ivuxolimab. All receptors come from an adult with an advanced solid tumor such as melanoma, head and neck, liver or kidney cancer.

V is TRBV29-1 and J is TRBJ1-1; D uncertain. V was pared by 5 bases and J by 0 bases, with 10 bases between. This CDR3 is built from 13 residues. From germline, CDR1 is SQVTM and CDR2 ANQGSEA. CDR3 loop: CSVRGVLNTEAFF. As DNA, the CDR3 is TGCAGCGTTCGCGGGGTCCTGAACACTGAAGCTTTCTTT.

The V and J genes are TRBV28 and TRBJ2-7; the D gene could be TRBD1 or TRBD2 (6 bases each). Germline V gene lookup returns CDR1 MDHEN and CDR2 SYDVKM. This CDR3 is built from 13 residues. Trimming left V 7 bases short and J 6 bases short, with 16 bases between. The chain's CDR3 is CASNLLSGAEQYF. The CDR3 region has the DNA TGTGCCAGCAACCTATTGTCGGGGGCCGAGCAGTACTTC.

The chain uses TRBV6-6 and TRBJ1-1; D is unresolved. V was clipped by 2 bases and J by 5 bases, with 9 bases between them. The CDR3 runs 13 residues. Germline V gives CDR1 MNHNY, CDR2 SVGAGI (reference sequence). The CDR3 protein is CASSYDRGTEAFF. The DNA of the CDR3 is TGTGCCAGCAGTTACGACCGAGGAACTGAAGCTTTCTTT.

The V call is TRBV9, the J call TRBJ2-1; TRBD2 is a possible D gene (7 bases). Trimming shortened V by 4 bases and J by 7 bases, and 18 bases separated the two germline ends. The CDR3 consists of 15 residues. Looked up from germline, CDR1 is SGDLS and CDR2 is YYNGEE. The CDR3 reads CASSPTGGPINEQFF. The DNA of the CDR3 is TGTGCCAGCAGCCCCACCGGGGGGCCTATTAATGAGCAGTTCTTC.

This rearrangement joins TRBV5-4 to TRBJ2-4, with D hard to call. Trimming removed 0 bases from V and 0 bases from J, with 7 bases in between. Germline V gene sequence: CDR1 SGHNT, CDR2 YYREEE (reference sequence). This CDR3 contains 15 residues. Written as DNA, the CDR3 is TGTGCCAGCAGCTTGGACTGGGGAGCCAAAAACATTCAGTACTTC. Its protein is CASSLDWGAKNIQYF.

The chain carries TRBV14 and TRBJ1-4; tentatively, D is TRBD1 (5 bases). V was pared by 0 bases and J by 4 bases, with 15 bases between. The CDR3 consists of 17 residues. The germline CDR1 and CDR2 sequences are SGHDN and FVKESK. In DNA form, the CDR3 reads TGTGCCAGCAGCCAAGATCAGGCGGGGCGAGTTAATGAAAAACTGTTTTTT. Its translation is CASSQDQAGRVNEKLFF.

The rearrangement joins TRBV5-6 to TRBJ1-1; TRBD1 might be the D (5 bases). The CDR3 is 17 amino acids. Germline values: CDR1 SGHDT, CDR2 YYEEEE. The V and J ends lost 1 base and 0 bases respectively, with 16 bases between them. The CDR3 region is CASSLPDSPTMNTEAFF. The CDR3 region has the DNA TGTGCCAGCAGCTTGCCCGACAGCCCTACTATGAACACTGAAGCTTTCTTT.

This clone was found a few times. CDR3 loop: CASSLAASSYNEQFF. CDR3 DNA sequence: TGTGCCAGCAGCTTGGCCGCGAGCTCCTACAATGAGCAGTTCTTC. The chain combines TRBV5-6 with TRBJ2-1; D is uncertain. The CDR3 length is 15 residues. Trimming left V 0 bases short and J 0 bases short, with 7 bases between. Germline V gene sequence: CDR1 SGHDT, CDR2 YYEEEE.

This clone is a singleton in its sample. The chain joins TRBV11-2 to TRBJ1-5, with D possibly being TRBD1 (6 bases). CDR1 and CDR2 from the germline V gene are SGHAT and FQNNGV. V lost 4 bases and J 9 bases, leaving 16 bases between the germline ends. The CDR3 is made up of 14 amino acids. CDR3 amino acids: CASSSTPGARPQHF. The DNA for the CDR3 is TGTGCCAGCAGCTCCACCCCGGGGGCCCGGCCCCAGCATTTT.

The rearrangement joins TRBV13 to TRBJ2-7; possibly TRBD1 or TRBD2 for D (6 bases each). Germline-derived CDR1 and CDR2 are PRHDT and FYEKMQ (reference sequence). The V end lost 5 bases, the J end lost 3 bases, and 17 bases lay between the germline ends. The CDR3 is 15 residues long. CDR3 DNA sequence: TGTGCCAGCAGCGTACGACAAGGGGGACTCTACGAGCAGTACTTC. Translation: CASSVRQGGLYEQYF.

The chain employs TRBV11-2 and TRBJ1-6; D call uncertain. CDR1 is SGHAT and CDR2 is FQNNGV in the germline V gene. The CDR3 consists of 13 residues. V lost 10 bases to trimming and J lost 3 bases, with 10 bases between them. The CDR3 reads CATERDYNSPLHF. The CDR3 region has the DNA TGTGCCACCGAAAGGGACTATAATTCACCCCTCCACTTT.

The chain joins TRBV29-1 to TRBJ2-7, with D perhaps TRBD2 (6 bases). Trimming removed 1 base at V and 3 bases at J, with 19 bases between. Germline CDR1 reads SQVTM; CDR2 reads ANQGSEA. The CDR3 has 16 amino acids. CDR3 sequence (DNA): TGCAGCGTTGAAGGAACGCGGGGTTCTTCTTACTACGAGCAGTACTTC. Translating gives CSVEGTRGSSYYEQYF.

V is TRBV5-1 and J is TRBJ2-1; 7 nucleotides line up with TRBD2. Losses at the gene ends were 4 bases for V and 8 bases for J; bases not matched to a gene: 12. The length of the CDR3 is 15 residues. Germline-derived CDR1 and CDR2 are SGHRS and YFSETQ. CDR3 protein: CASSPRLVGGDEQFF. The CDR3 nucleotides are TGCGCCAGCAGCCCCCGACTAGTGGGGGGGGATGAGCAGTTCTTC.

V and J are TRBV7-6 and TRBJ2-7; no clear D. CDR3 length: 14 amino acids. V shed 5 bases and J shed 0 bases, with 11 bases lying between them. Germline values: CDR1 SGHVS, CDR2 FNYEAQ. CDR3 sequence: CASSARVSSYEQYF. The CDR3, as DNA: TGTGCCAGCAGCGCCCGGGTCTCCTCCTACGAGCAGTACTTC.

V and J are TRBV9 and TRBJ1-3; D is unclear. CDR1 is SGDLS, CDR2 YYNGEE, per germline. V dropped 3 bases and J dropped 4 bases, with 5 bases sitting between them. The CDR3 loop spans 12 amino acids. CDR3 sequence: CASSDGGNTIYF. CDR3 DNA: TGTGCCAGCAGCGATGGGGGAAACACCATATATTTT.

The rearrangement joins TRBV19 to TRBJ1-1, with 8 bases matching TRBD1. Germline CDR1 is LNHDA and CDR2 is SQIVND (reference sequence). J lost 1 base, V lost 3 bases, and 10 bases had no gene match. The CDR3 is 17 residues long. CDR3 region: CASSILPGGDQNTEAFF. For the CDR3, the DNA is TGTGCCAGTAGTATTCTGCCAGGGGGCGACCAGAACACTGAAGCTTTCTTT.

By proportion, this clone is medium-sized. This CDR3 reads CATYAAEGRTDTQYF. The CDR3 DNA is TGTGCCACCTATGCGGCGGAGGGACGGACAGATACGCAGTATTTT. The rearrangement joins TRBV6-5 to TRBJ2-3; maybe TRBD2 (6 bases). V shed 10 bases and J shed 3 bases, with 20 bases lying between them. The CDR3 length is 15 residues. Looked up from germline, CDR1 is MNHEY and CDR2 is SVGAGI.

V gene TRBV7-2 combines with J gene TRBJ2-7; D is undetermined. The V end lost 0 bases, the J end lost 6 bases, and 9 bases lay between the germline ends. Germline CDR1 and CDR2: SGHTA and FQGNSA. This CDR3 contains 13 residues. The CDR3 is CASSLADGSEQYF. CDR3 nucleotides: TGTGCCAGCAGCTTAGCGGATGGTTCCGAGCAGTACTTC.

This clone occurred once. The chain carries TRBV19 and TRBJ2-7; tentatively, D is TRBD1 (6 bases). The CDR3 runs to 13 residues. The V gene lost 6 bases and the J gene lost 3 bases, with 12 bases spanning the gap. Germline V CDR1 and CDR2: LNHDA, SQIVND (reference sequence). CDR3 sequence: CASRSGQNYEQYF. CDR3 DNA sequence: TGTGCCAGTAGATCCGGACAGAACTACGAGCAGTACTTC.